This TCR beta chain was retrieved from a study of Ad26.COV2.S vaccination and SARS-CoV-2 variants. About the study: Of the COV1001 trial arms, the Ad26.COV2.S arm included the donor. Once, or twice with 56 days between doses, Ad26.COV2.S was given intramuscularly.

As concerns this clone: The antigen remains unidentified.

Measured with immunoSEQ multiplex PCR; TCRdb has only the in-frame clones, and not every one. The sample has around 500,000 clones, 80% to 90% seen once. The V gene lost 0 bases and the J gene lost 7 bases, with 16 bases spanning the gap. The CDR3 contains 15 residues. The V gene's germline CDR1 is ENHRY and CDR2 SYGVKD. Study results and limitations: Breadth and depth estimates from TCRs may understate total T cell responses. Vaccine recipients and placebo recipients showed similar non-spike TCR breadth.

Treatment indicated: some 20 received Ad26.COV2.S at low or high dose, single or two shots; 5 received placebo; per-sample allocation not given. Sample collection was performed on day 63 after the first vaccine or placebo injection. V usage is TRBV10-3 and J usage is TRBJ2-7; unclear D gene. The starting material was peripheral blood, obtained in a trial of Ad26.COV2.S vaccine versus placebo. The TCR sequence derives from a person aged 18-60 years who received the Ad26.COV2.S COVID-19 vaccine or a placebo. In DNA, the CDR3 is TGTGCCATCAGTGAGTCCGCAGTGGGTTCCTTGGAGCAGTACTTC. This codes for CAISESAVGSLEQYF.